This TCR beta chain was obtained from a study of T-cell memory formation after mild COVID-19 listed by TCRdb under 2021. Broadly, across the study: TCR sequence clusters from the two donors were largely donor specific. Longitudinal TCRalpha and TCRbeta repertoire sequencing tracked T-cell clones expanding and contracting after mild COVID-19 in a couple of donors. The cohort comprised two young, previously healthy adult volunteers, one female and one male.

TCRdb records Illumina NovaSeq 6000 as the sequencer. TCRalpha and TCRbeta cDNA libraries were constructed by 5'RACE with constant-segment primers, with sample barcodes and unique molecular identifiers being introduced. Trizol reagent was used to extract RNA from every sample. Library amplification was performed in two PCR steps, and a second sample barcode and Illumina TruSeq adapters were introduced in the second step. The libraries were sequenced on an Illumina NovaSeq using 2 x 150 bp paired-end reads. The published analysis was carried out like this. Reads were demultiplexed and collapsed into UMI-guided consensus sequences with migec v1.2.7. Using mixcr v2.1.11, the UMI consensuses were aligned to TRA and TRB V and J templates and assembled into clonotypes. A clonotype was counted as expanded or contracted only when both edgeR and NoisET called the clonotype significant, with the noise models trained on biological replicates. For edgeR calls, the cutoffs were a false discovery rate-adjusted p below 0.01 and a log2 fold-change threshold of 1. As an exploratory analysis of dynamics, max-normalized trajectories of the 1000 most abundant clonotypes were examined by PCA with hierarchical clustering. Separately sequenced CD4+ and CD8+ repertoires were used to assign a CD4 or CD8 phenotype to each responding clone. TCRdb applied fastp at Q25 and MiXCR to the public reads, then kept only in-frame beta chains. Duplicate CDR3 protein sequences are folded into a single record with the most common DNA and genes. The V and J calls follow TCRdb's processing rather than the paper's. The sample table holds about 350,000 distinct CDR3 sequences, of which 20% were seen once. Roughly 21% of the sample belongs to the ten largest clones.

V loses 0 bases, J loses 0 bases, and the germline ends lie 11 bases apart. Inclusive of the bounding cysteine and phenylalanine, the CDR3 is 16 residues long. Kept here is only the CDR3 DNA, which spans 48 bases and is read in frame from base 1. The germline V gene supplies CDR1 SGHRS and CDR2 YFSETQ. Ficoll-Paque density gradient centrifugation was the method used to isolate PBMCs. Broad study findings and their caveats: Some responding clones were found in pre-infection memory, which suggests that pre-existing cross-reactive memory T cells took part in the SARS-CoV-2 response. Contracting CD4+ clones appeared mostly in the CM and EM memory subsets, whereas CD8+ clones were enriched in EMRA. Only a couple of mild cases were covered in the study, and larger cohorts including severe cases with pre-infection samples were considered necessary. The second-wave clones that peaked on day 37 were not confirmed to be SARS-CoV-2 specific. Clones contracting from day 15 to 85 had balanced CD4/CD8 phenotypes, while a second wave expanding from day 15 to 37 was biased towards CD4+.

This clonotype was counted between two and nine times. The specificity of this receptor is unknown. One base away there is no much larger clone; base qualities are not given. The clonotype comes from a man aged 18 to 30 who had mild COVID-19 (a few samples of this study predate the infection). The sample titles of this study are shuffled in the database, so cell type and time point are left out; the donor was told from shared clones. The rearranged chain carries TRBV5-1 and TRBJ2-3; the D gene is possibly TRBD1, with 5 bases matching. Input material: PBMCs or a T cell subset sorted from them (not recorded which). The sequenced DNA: TGCGCCAGCAGCTTGGAGGGGTTTGTCAGCACAGATACGCAGTATTTT. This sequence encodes CASSLEGFVSTDTQYF.